This TCR beta chain stems from a study of blood T cells in healthy people across ages. The authors ran a second PCR of roughly 6 to 12 cycles using a sample-barcoded 5' primer and a J-beta primer mix. Each cDNA was tagged by a template-switch adaptor containing 12 random nucleotides. TCRdb reanalysed the 5' RACE reads using MiXCR and keeps one entry per CDR3 protein. Of approximately 800,000 distinct CDR3 sequences listed, 55% to 65% are singletons. This CDR3 is built from 13 residues. Looked up from germline, CDR1 is SNHLY and CDR2 is FYNNEI. V lost 7 bases and J 8 bases, leaving 17 bases between the germline ends.

The sequence derives from a man aged 25 to 40 in good health. The chain joins TRBV2 to TRBJ1-2; a weak D match, TRBD1 (5 bases). Sequencing was done on a sample of blood. DNA for the CDR3: TGTGCCAGCAAGGAGGGGTTGGTTAACGGCTACACCTTC. This gives the protein CASKEGLVNGYTF.